This section outlines one T cell receptor (beta chain) sequence together with its context. Its antigen is unidentified. This CDR3 is 12 amino acids long. From germline, CDR1 is SGHRS and CDR2 YFSETQ. Trimming removed 4 bases from V and 7 bases from J, with 12 bases in between. This table comes from immunoSEQ multiplex PCR, and its TCRdb copy is limited to in-frame clones, with some not included. The repertoire has 80,000 or so clones, around 92% of them found once; the top ten carry less than 3%. The source of the sample is a study of OX40 agonist ivuxolimab in advanced cancers. Notes on the study in general: Expansion of clones was among the lowest in partial responders at 0.1-3.0 mg/kg. Expanded clones were, on average, more numerous in CD8+ T cells than in CD4+.

The chain has TRBV5-1 and TRBJ2-7; a possible D gene is TRBD1 (5 bases). The material was CD4+ or CD8+ T cells sorted from blood, obtained in a trial of the OX40 agonist ivuxolimab. The TCR sequence derives from an adult with an advanced solid tumor such as melanoma, head and neck, liver or kidney cancer. CDR3 loop: CASSADSGEQYF. DNA of the CDR3: TGCGCCAGCAGCGCCGACAGTGGGGAGCAGTACTTC.